The entry that follows covers one T cell receptor (beta chain) sequence. As yet, its antigen is unknown. Its ends do not fully match the called genes, so a read error is possible. This sample is drawn from a study of blood T cells in healthy people across ages. Overall study context: About one barcoded beta molecule per two T cells was captured by template switching. Findings and limits, study-wide: Comparison with aged donors showed that long-lived donors had more naive CD4+ cells and higher diversity.

Around 9.5 milliliters of peripheral blood were drawn from each donor. Per sample, at least 5 micrograms of total RNA were extracted. It was with a sample-barcoded 5' primer and a J-beta primer mix that a second PCR of about 6 to 11 cycles was run. From the 5' RACE reads, TCRdb called clonotypes with MiXCR, one entry per CDR3 protein. Of about 1.8 million distinct CDR3 sequences in the sample, about 50% were seen once. In germline, CDR1 is DFQATT, CDR2 SNEGSKA (reference sequence). The CDR3 is made up of 17 amino acids. The sample consisted of blood. This TCR was recovered from a middle-aged woman in good health. V and J are TRBV20-1 and TRBJ2-6, with a tentative D call TRBD1 (5 bases). The DNA of the CDR3 is TGCAGTGCTAGAGACGGTGCCATTCCTTCTGGGGCCAGCGTCCTGACTTTC. Translating it yields CSARDGAIPSGASVLTF.